The clone carrying this T cell receptor beta chain was counted between two and nine times. Just one base apart from a much larger clone, this may be a read error. The data were taken from a study of Graves' ophthalmopathy and Graves' hyperthyroidism. The sequenced template was RNA, covering the TCR beta CDR3 region. Scientists carried out first-round RT-PCR using HTBI primers and then a second-round multiplex PCR. TCRdb reanalysed the multiplex PCR reads using MiXCR and keeps one entry per CDR3 protein. The sample yields over 450,000 distinct CDR3 sequences, 13% to 15% seen once. This CDR3 has 15 amino acids.

The sample taken for sequencing was blood. This TCR came from a young woman with Graves' ophthalmopathy. The rearrangement links TRBV12-3 or TRBV12-4 to TRBJ2-7; possible D gene TRBD1, 5 bases. The CDR3 protein is CASNSDTRISCEQYF. CDR3 nucleotides: TGTGCCAGCAACTCGGACACCCGAATCTCCTGCGAGCAGTACTTC.